This entry is about one T cell receptor beta chain. Its antigen remains unidentified. The data were taken from a study of OX40 agonist ivuxolimab in advanced cancers. Whole-study context: Those enrolled were roughly 80% male, with a mean age of about 66 years and ages from roughly 20 to 85. Three patients responded partially, comprising one with hepatocellular carcinoma and two with cutaneous melanoma. The study's findings and limits: At 0.1 to 3.0 mg/kg and by week 6, CD4+ and CD8+ T cells in the blood had expanded clonally. The average count of expanded clones was higher among CD8+ T cells than among CD4+.

Germline CDR1 reads LNHDA; CDR2 reads SQIVND (reference sequence). Trimming cost V 1 base and J 8 bases, with 13 bases left between them. This CDR3 spans 14 amino acids. Profiling relied on immunoSEQ multiplex PCR, and the TCRdb table lists in-frame clones only, not all of them. Of 80,000 or so clones listed, 92% are singletons. The source of this sequence is an adult with an advanced solid tumor such as melanoma, head and neck, liver or kidney cancer. This material consisted of CD4+ or CD8+ T cells sorted from blood, taken in a trial of the OX40 agonist ivuxolimab. This sequence joins TRBV19 and TRBJ2-3; possible D gene TRBD2, 6 bases. CDR3 residues: CASSIGDSEGTQYF. CDR3 sequence (DNA): TGTGCCAGTAGTATAGGGGACTCGGAGGGTACGCAGTATTTT.